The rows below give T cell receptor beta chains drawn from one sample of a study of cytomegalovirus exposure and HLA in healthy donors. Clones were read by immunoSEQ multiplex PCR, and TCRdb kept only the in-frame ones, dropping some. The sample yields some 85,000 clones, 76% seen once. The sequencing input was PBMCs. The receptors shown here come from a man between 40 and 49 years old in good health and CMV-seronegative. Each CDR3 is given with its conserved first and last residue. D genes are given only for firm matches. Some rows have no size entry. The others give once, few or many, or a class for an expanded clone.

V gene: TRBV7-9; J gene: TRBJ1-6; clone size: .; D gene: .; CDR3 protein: CASSLDSGGQSYNSPLHF; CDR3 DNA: TGTGCCAGCAGCTTGGACAGCGGGGGCCAATCCTATAATTCACCCCTCCACTTT
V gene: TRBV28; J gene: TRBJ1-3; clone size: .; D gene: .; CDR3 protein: CASTSVSVSGNTIYF; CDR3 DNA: TGTGCCAGCACCTCCGTGTCCGTCTCTGGAAACACCATATATTTT
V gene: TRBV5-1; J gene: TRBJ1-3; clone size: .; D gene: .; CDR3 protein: CASLGSGNTIYF; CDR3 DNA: TGCGCCAGCCTCGGCTCTGGAAACACCATATATTTT
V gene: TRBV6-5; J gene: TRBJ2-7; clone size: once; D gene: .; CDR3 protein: CASSQLYEQYF; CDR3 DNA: TGTGCCAGCAGCCAACTTTACGAGCAGTACTTC
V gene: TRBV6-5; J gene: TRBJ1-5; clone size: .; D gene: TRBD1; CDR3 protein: CASRKTGFRDQPQHF; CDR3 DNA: TGTGCCAGCAGAAAGACAGGGTTTAGGGATCAGCCCCAGCATTTT
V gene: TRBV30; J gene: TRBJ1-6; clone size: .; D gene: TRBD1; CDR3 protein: CAWSPSRTGGNYNSPLHF; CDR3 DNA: TGTGCCTGGAGTCCCTCCAGGACAGGGGGAAACTATAATTCACCCCTCCACTTT
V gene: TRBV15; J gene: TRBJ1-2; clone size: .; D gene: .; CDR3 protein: CATSNTTVYYGYTF; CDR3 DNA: TGTGCCACCAGTAATACGACAGTTTACTATGGCTACACCTTC
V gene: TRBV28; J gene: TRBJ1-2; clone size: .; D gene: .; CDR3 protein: CASSLNRPHGYTF; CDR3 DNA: TGTGCCAGCAGTTTAAACAGGCCTCATGGCTACACCTTC
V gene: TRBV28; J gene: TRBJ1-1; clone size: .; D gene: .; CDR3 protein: CASRGQTATEAFF; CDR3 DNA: TGTGCCAGCAGAGGACAGACCGCAACTGAAGCTTTCTTT
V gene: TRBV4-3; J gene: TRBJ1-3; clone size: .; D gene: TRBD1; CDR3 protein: CASSQDLKQGSGNTIYF; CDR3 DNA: TGCGCCAGCAGCCAAGATTTAAAACAGGGGTCGGGAAACACCATATATTTT
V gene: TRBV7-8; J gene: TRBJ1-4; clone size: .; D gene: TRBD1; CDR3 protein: CASSQRTGGRLFF; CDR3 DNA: TGTGCCAGCAGCCAGAGGACAGGGGGTCGACTGTTTTTT